This record covers a single T cell receptor (beta chain). The data are from a study of control samples from healthy donors and cancer patients. This CDR3 is built from 16 residues. Germline V gene sequence: CDR1 SGHDT, CDR2 YYEEEE. V was pared by 0 bases and J by 3 bases, with 6 bases of the junction left unmatched. Using immunoSEQ multiplex PCR, the repertoire was profiled, and TCRdb retains in-frame clones only, with some absent. The table has 55,000 to 85,000 clones, about 89% seen once. This TCR came from a woman between 50 and 59 years old with head and neck cancer. The specimen was PBMCs. J is TRBJ2-1 and V is TRBV5-6, with 7 bases fitting TRBD1. The CDR3 reads CASSLAGQGDYNEQFF. In nucleotides, the CDR3 is TGTGCCAGCAGCTTGGCCGGGCAGGGGGACTACAATGAGCAGTTCTTC.